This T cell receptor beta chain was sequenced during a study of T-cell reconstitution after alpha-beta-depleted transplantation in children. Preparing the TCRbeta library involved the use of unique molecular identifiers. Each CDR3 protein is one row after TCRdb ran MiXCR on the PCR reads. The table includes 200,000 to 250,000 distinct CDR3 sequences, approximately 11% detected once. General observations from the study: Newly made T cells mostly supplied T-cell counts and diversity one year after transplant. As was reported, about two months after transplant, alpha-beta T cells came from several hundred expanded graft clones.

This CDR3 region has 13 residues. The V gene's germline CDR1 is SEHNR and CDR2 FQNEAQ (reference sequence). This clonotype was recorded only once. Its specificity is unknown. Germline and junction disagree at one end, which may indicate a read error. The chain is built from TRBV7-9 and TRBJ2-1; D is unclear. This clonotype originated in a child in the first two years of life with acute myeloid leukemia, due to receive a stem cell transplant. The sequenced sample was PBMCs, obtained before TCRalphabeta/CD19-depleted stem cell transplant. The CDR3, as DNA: TGTACCAGCAGCTTAGGGCTTGCCAATGAGCAGTTCTTC. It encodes CTSSLGLANEQFF.